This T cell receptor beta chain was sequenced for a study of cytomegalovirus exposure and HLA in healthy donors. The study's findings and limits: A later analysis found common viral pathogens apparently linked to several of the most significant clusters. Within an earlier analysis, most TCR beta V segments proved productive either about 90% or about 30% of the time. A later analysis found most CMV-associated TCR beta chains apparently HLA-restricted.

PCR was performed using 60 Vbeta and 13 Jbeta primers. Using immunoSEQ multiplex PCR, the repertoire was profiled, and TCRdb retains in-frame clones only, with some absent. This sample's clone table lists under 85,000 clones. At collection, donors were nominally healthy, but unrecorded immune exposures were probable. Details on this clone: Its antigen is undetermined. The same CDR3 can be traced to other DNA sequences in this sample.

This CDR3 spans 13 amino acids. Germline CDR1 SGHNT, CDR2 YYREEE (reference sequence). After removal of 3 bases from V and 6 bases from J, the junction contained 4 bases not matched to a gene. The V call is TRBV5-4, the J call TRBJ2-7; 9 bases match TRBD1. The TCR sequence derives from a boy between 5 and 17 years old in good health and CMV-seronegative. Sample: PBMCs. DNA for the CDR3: TGTGCCAGCAGCTCGGACAGGGGAAGCGAGCAGTACTTC. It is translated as CASSSDRGSEQYF.